This TCR beta chain came from a study of T cell repertoires in cytomegalovirus infection. This CDR3 has 15 residues. Germline values: CDR1 DFQATT, CDR2 SNEGSKA (reference sequence). V was cut by 3 bases and J by 2 bases, with 14 bases left in between. Whole-study findings and limits: Adding up the frequency of public TCR beta families identified people who carried CMV plus the relevant HLA. Within the response measured ex vivo, HLA-C-restricted CMV-specific TCR beta clonotypes were dominant.

Concerning this clonotype: What it binds is unknown.

TCRdb itself ran the reads through MiXCR, one entry per CDR3 protein. The repertoire holds some 940,000 distinct CDR3 sequences, with around 31% as singletons. V and J are TRBV20-1 and TRBJ1-5; no reliable D call. The sequencing here drew on cultured CD8+ T cells from PBMCs, taken from culture after CMV antigen stimulation. The TCR sequence derives from a human donor in good health (CMV status not recorded). Some clones in this sample may be carry-over from other donors' samples. The CDR3 DNA sequence: TGCAGTGCTAGTTCCCCCTCTGGCGGCAATCAGCCCCAGCATTTT. It codes for CSASSPSGGNQPQHF.